The subject of this entry is one T cell receptor beta chain. RNA transcripts served as the template for amplifying TCR beta CDR3 regions. Primed by the HTBI set, a first-round RT-PCR was run on the TCR CDR3. TCRdb passed the multiplex PCR reads through MiXCR, listing each CDR3 protein once. The sample comprises roughly 840,000 distinct CDR3 sequences, more than 30% of which are singletons, and approximately 8.7% rests with the top ten. The CDR3 contains 15 residues. Germline trimming cut 5 bases from V and 1 base from J; bases unmatched to any gene: 3. Patients were excluded because of uncontrolled infection, other autoimmune disease, pregnancy or lactation. The source of the sample is a study of T cells in Graves' hyperthyroidism and ophthalmopathy.

Sequencing was performed on blood. This chain links TRBV12-3 or TRBV12-4 with TRBJ1-5, with 9 bases that match TRBD1. The origin of this receptor is a man between 18 and 29 years old with Graves' hyperthyroidism. CDR3 sequence (DNA): TGTGCCAGCAGTAGGGGACAGGGAAGCAATCAGCCCCAGCATTTT. Its translation: CASSRGQGSNQPQHF.